The 15 T cell receptor beta chains below all came from one sample that was sequenced in a study of vaccination and CD4 T cells after COVID-19. Using its own MiXCR run on the PCR reads, TCRdb lists one record per CDR3 protein. Found here are 25,000 to 30,000 distinct CDR3 sequences, 50% to 65% of them singletons; the top ten hold around 6%. Time point defined: late sampling 161 to 241 days after vaccination in a few convalescent patients. Sequenced material: CD4+ T cells from blood, taken about 7 months after SARS-CoV-2 vaccination. All receptors come from a human donor who had recovered from COVID-19.

This chain joins TRBV28 and TRBJ2-5; D could derive from TRBD1 or TRBD2 (5 bases each). The germline V gene encodes CDR1 MDHEN and CDR2 SYDVKM. This CDR3 region has 16 residues. The ends were cut back, 7 bases at V and 4 bases at J, with 22 bases in the middle. The CDR3 coding sequence is TGTGCCAGCACCCCCGGGAATCTAGGGGACGGAGAGACCCAGTACTTC. It encodes CASTPGNLGDGETQYF.

The chain links TRBV20-1 to TRBJ1-2; a weak D match, TRBD1 (6 bases). The V gene's germline CDR1 is DFQATT and CDR2 SNEGSKA (reference sequence). This CDR3 has 14 residues. V was cut by 5 bases and J by 0 bases, with 13 bases left in between. CDR3 coding DNA: TGCAGTGCTCTCCAGGGGTCCTCTAACTATGGCTACACCTTC. This sequence encodes CSALQGSSNYGYTF.

The chain uses TRBV28 and TRBJ2-3, with 7 bases identical to TRBD1. V lost 10 bases and J lost 3; bases outside the gene matches: 19. The CDR3 sequence is 17 residues long. Germline V lookup: CDR1 MDHEN, CDR2 SYDVKM. Written as DNA, the CDR3 is TGTGCCACTTTTATGGCGGGCCGTCGCAGGGGGACAGATACGCAGTATTTT. Protein sequence: CATFMAGRRRGTDTQYF.

V gene TRBV7-6 combines with J gene TRBJ2-5, with 8 bases aligning to TRBD2. Germline V CDR1 and CDR2: SGHVS, FNYEAQ. There are 16 residues in the CDR3. J was trimmed by 5 bases and V by 5 bases; bases with no gene match: 13. DNA for the CDR3: TGTGCCAGCAGCCCCTATATCCGGGAGGGCCTTGAGACCCAGTACTTC. This encodes CASSPYIREGLETQYF.

The rearrangement joins TRBV18 to TRBJ1-2; D is possibly TRBD1 (6 bases). Trimming took 2 bases from V and 2 from J, leaving 12 bases between them. This CDR3 contains 15 residues. Germline CDR1 is KGHSH and CDR2 is LQKENI. The CDR3 region is CASSPTRDTNYGYTF. The DNA of the CDR3 is TGTGCCAGCTCACCAACAAGGGACACCAACTATGGCTACACCTTC.

The sample holds a few counts of this clonotype. DNA of the CDR3: TGCAGTGCGTGCGACTGTAATTCACCCCTCCACTTT. Its protein product is CSACDCNSPLHF. The gene calls are TRBV20-1 and TRBJ1-6; the D is unclear. The CDR3 extends over 12 amino acids. The germline V gene has CDR1 DFQATT and CDR2 SNEGSKA (reference sequence). Trimming removed 6 bases from V and 6 bases from J, with 9 bases in between.

The chain is built from TRBV2 and TRBJ2-1; D may be TRBD1 (6 bases). CDR1 and CDR2 (germline): SNHLY, FYNNEI. The CDR3 has 13 amino acids. V dropped 2 bases and J dropped 7 bases, with 9 bases sitting between them. CDR3 region: CASSEQGRNEQFF. The DNA for the CDR3 is TGTGCCAGCAGTGAACAGGGGCGGAATGAGCAGTTCTTC.

This clonotype was counted only a few times. The chain uses TRBV7-6 and TRBJ2-3, with 8 bases fitting TRBD2. Trimming at V came to 1 base and at J to 2 bases, leaving 8 bases not matched to a gene. Germline V CDR1 and CDR2: SGHVS, FNYEAQ. This CDR3 is built from 17 residues. The CDR3 sequence is CASSLGLSGTFTDTQYF. The CDR3 nucleotides read TGTGCCAGCAGCTTAGGCCTTAGCGGGACTTTCACAGATACGCAGTATTTT.

The chain has TRBV7-9 and TRBJ2-2, with 11 bases aligning to TRBD2. Germline loops: CDR1 SEHNR, CDR2 FQNEAQ (reference sequence). The trim removed 7 bases at V and 3 bases at J, leaving 4 bases unmatched. CDR3 size: 15 residues. The CDR3 sequence is CASKGTSGYTGELFF. In nucleotides, the CDR3 is TGTGCCAGCAAAGGGACTAGCGGTTACACCGGGGAGCTGTTTTTT.

The chain is built from TRBV15 and TRBJ2-3, with D tentatively TRBD1 or TRBD2 (6 bases each). V gave up 8 bases and J gave up 0 bases, with 9 bases separating them. In germline, CDR1 is LNHNV, CDR2 YYDKDF (reference sequence). The CDR3 contains 13 residues. Here the CDR3 DNA reads TGTGCCACCGAGGGGGGTAGCACAGATACGCAGTATTTT. Protein product: CATEGGSTDTQYF.

This rearrangement joins TRBV20-1 to TRBJ2-3, with 7 bases matching TRBD2. This CDR3 comprises 14 residues. The V and J ends lost 4 bases and 7 bases, in that order; junction bases with no gene match: 11. Germline V gene data show CDR1 as DFQATT and CDR2 as SNEGSKA (reference sequence). CDR3 sequence reads: CSAMLAERPNTQYF. In DNA form, the CDR3 reads TGCAGTGCTATGCTAGCGGAGCGACCAAATACGCAGTATTTT.

The genes are TRBV21-1 and TRBJ2-3. TRBV21-1 is termed a pseudogene. There are 16 residues in the CDR3. DNA for the CDR3: TGTGCCAGCAGCAAAGGCCACGATTTGGACACAGATACGCAGTATTTT. It is translated as CASSKGHDLDTDTQYF.

This clonotype was seen only once. The chain uses TRBV28 and TRBJ2-7; a possible D gene is TRBD2 (6 bases). Germline loops: CDR1 MDHEN, CDR2 SYDVKM. The CDR3 contains 15 residues. Between the trimmed V and J ends, which lost 2 bases and 2 bases, there was a span of 13 bases. CDR3 coding DNA: TGTGCCAGCAGTTTACCAGGGACTGGGGCCTACGAGCAGTACTTC. It yields the protein CASSLPGTGAYEQYF.

This clonotype has just a few counts. The chain has TRBV27 and TRBJ2-3; no firm D call. The germline CDR1 and CDR2 sequences are MNHEY and SMNVEV (reference sequence). The germline V and J ends were trimmed by 3 bases and 2 bases, with 3 bases remaining between them. CDR3 size: 12 residues. The CDR3 coding sequence is TGTGCCAGCAGTTTCCTCACAGATACGCAGTATTTT. It specifies CASSFLTDTQYF.

In its sample, this clonotype was seen a few times. The rearrangement links TRBV20-1 to TRBJ2-1; 14 positions match TRBD2. This CDR3 is built from 15 residues. With 5 bases clipped from V and 9 bases from J, the junction kept 9 bases outside the gene matches. CDR1 DFQATT and CDR2 SNEGSKA come from the germline V gene (reference sequence). CDR3 in amino acids: CSAYPGLAGDGEQFF. CDR3 nucleotide sequence: TGCAGTGCTTATCCGGGACTAGCGGGAGACGGTGAGCAGTTCTTC.